This T cell receptor (beta chain) came from a study of T cells after posttransplantation cyclophosphamide. Study-wide points: TRB clonality was highly associated with recipient CMV seropositivity and reactivation. Blood and skin or GI T cell repertoires showed limited TRB overlap. Donor-recipient repertoire similarity was low at 1-2 months, rising over year one.

The V end was cut by 3 bases, the J end by 4 bases, with 10 bases between. Germline V CDR1 and CDR2: KGHSH, LQKENI. This CDR3 comprises 13 residues. This related bone marrow graft donor gave peripheral blood on the day of marrow donation. Clones were read by immunoSEQ multiplex PCR, and TCRdb kept only the in-frame ones, dropping some. This sample has about 39,000 clones, each found more than once. This clone was counted at least ten times. The antigen remains unidentified. The gene calls are TRBV18 and TRBJ2-7; D possibly corresponds to TRBD1 (5 bases). The sample was PBMCs. This TCR was sampled from a woman aged 45-60 years in good health and a related stem cell transplant donor. The CDR3 sequence is CASSPQGWYEQYF. CDR3 nucleotide sequence: TGTGCCAGCTCACCCCAGGGTTGGTACGAGCAGTACTTC. Drawing the rest from reference TRBV18 and TRBJ2-7, the complete variable domain is NAGVMQNPRHLVRRRGQEARLRCSPMKGHSHVYWYRQLPEEGLKFMVYLQKENIIDESGMPKERFSAEFPKEGPSILRIQQVVRGDSAAYFCASSPQGWYEQYFGPGTRLTVT.